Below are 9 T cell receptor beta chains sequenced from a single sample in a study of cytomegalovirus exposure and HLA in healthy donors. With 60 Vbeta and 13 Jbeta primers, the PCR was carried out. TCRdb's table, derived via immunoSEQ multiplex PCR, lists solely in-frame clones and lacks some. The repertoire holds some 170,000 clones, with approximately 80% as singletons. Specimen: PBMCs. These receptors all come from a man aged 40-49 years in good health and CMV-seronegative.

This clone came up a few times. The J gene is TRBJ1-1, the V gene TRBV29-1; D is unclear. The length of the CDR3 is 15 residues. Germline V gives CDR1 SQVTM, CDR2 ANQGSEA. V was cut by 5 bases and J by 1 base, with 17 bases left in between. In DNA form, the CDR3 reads TGCAGCGTTAGGACTGGCGATACCGCGAACACTGAAGCTTTCTTT. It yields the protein CSVRTGDTANTEAFF.

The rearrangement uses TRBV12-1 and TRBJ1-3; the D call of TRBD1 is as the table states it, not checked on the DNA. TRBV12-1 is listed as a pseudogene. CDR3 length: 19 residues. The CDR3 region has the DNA TGTGCCAGCACCCGGAGCCGGGACAGGGCCCTTCGCTCTGGAAACACCATATATTTT. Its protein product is CASTRSRDRALRSGNTIYF.

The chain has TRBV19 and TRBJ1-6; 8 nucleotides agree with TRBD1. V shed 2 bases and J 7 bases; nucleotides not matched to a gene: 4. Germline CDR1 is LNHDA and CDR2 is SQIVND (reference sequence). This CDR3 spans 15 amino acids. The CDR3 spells CASSIMQGANSPLHF. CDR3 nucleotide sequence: TGTGCCAGTAGTATAATGCAGGGGGCGAATTCACCCCTCCACTTT.

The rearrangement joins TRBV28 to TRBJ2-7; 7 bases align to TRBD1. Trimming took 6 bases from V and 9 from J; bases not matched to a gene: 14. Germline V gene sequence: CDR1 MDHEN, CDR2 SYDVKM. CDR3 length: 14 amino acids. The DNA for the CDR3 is TGTGCCAGCAGATCGACAGGGCTGGGTGACGGGCAGTACTTC. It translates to CASRSTGLGDGQYF. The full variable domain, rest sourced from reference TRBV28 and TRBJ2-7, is DVKVTQSSRYLVKRTGEKVFLECVQDMDHENMFWYRQDPGLGLRLIYFSYDVKMKEKGDIPEGYSVSREKKERFSLILESASTNQTSMYLCASRSTGLGDGQYFGPGTRLTVT.

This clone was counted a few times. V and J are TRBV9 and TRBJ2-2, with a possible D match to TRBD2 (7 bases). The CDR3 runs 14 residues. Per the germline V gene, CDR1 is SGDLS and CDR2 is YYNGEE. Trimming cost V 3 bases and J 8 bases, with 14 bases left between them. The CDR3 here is CASSEGGPWGELFF. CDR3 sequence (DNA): TGTGCCAGCAGCGAGGGGGGGCCTTGGGGGGAGCTGTTTTTT.

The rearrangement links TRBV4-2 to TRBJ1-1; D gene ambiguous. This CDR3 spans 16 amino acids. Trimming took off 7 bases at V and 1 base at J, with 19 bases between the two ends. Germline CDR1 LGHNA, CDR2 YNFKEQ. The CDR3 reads CASTIHPPPGNTEAFF. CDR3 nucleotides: TGTGCCAGCACCATTCACCCCCCCCCAGGGAACACTGAAGCTTTCTTT.

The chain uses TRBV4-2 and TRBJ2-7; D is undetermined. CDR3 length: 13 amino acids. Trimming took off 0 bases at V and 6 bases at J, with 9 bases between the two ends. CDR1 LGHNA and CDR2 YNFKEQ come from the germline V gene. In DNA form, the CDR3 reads TGTGCCAGCAGCCAAGAGACGGGTTCCGAGCAGTACTTC. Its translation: CASSQETGSEQYF.

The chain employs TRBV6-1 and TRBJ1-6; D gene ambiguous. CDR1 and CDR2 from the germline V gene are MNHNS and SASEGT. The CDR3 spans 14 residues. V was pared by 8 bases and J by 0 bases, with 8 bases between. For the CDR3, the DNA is TGTGCCAGCCAAAGCGTCTCCTATAATTCACCCCTCCACTTT. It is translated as CASQSVSYNSPLHF.

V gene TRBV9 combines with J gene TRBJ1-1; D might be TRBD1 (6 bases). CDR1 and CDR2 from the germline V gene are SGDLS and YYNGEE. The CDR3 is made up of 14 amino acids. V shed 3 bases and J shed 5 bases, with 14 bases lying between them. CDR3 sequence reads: CASSASTGFTEAFF. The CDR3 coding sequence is TGTGCCAGCAGCGCCTCAACAGGGTTTACTGAAGCTTTCTTT.